These T cell receptor beta chains were read from a single sample in a study of cytomegalovirus exposure and HLA in healthy donors. TCRdb's copy holds only in-frame clones and misses some; the assay was immunoSEQ multiplex PCR. Among under 200,000 clones listed, 79% were seen once. The sequenced sample was PBMCs. These receptors were obtained from a man aged 35 to 55 in good health and CMV-seronegative. Both conserved end residues are part of each CDR3. A D gene is named only where the DNA matches it firmly. Part of the rows lack a size; the others show once, few, many or a class for expanded clones.

.,TRBV18,TRBJ1-6,.,TGTGCCAGCTCACCGGAGGAGCGGGCCTTCTCCTATAATTCACCCCTCCACTTT,CASSPEERAFSYNSPLHF
.,TRBV19,TRBJ1-5,.,TGTGCCAGTAAGTGGGACAATGATAGCAATCAGCCCCAGCATTTT,CASKWDNDSNQPQHF
.,TRBV6-5,TRBJ1-1,TRBD1,TGTGCCAGCCGGCCGGGACAGCAGAACACTGAAGCTTTCTTT,CASRPGQQNTEAFF
.,TRBV6-5,TRBJ1-2,.,TGTGCCAGCAGTACACCCGGATCTAACCCGGGTCGCTACACCTTC,CASSTPGSNPGRYTF
.,TRBV5-4,TRBJ2-7,.,TGTGCCAGCAGCTTGGACAGGGACGAGCAGTACTTC,CASSLDRDEQYF
few,TRBV10-3,TRBJ2-1,.,TGTGCCATCAGGCGGGACAGAGAATACAATGAGCAGTTCTTC,CAIRRDREYNEQFF
.,TRBV7-2,TRBJ2-1,TRBD1,TGTGCCAGCAGCCTGAGGACAGGCGACCTTCTCTACAATGAGCAGTTCTTC,CASSLRTGDLLYNEQFF
.,TRBV6-4,TRBJ1-2,TRBD1,TGTGCCAGCAGTGAAGGGGGCGTCGGCTACACCTTC,CASSEGGVGYTF
once,TRBV28,TRBJ2-7,TRBD1,TGTGCCAGCAGTCACCAAAGCCGGACAGGCGGGCAGTACTTC,CASSHQSRTGGQYF
few,TRBV6-1,TRBJ2-3,.,TGTGCCAGCAGTGAAGCTTACTTCTTTAGCACAGATACGCAGTATTTT,CASSEAYFFSTDTQYF
.,TRBV7-9,TRBJ2-7,.,TGTGCCAGCAGCCCAGGGAACGAGCAGTACTTC,CASSPGNEQYF
.,TRBV5-1,TRBJ2-5,.,TGCGCCAGCAGCTTGCTCCGGTCATCTATTAGTTCGGAGACCCAGTACTTC,CASSLLRSSISSETQYF
.,TRBV9,TRBJ2-7,.,TGTGCCAGCAGCGCTCAGCCGGGCTACGAGCAGTACTTC,CASSAQPGYEQYF
.,TRBV6-1,TRBJ2-7,TRBD1,TGTGCCAGCAGTGAAGCGCTTCGGACAGGCAGGTACGGTTGGGGTCTCGACGAGCAGTACTTC,CASSEALRTGRYGWGLDEQYF
.,TRBV2,TRBJ2-1,.,TGTGCCAGCAGCCGCGGGTACAATGAGCAGTTCTTC,CASSRGYNEQFF
.,TRBV5-1,TRBJ2-7,.,TGCGCCAGCAGCTTGGAAGTGACTAGTAGGTCCGAGCAGTACTTC,CASSLEVTSRSEQYF
.,TRBV19,TRBJ1-1,TRBD1,TGTGCCAGTAGTAGCAGTTTGGGGACAGGGGGCTCCGAAGCTTTCTTT,CASSSSLGTGGSEAFF
.,TRBV19,TRBJ1-5,TRBD1,TGTGCCAGTACCTCGGGACAGAATCAGCCCCAGCATTTT,CASTSGQNQPQHF
.,TRBV27,TRBJ2-1,TRBD2,TGTGCCAGCAGTTTTAGTAGCGGGAGGGCCGGGGAGCAGTTCTTC,CASSFSSGRAGEQFF
.,TRBV7-9,TRBJ2-7,.,TGTGCCAGCAGCACAAGAGGGGGATACGAGCAGTACTTC,CASSTRGGYEQYF
.,TRBV6-1,TRBJ2-7,.,TGTGCCAGCACGACACTCATCTACGAGCAGTACTTC,CASTTLIYEQYF
once,TRBV5-5,TRBJ2-7,.,TGTGCCAGCAGCTCAGGACTGGCCTACGAGCAGTACTTC,CASSSGLAYEQYF
once,TRBV12-5,TRBJ2-3,.,TGTGCTAGTGGTAGTGGCCTGAGGGATACGCAGTATTTT,CASGSGLRDTQYF
.,TRBV6-1,TRBJ2-5,TRBD1,TGTGCCAGCAGTGGACACAGGGGACAAGAGACCCAGTACTTC,CASSGHRGQETQYF
.,TRBV25-1,TRBJ1-1,.,TGTGCCAGCAGTGAACCCGGGAGAACTGAAGCTTTCTTT,CASSEPGRTEAFF
.,TRBV27,TRBJ2-3,TRBD2,TGTGCCAGCAAGTTTCGACAGCGGGAGGGCACAGATACGCAGTATTTT,CASKFRQREGTDTQYF
.,TRBV29-1,TRBJ1-4,TRBD1,TGCAGCGTTGATGGAGGACAGGGAGGCGAAAAACTGTTTTTT,CSVDGGQGGEKLFF
.,TRBV28,TRBJ1-6,.,TGTGCCAGCAGTTCGGTGCAGGGAAAAGAATCACCCCTCCACTTT,CASSSVQGKESPLHF
.,TRBV7-2,TRBJ2-7,TRBD2,TGTGCCAGCAGCCAACAACTAGCGGCCTACTACGAGCAGTACTTC,CASSQQLAAYYEQYF
few,TRBV2,TRBJ2-1,.,TGTGCCAGCAGTTTGGGCGGGGAATGGAATGAGCAGTTCTTC,CASSLGGEWNEQFF
.,TRBV7-9,TRBJ1-4,.,TGTGCCAGCAGATCGGGGGGTAGGGAAAAACTGTTTTTT,CASRSGGREKLFF
.,TRBV7-6,TRBJ1-1,.,TGTGCCAGCAGCCCCGGGGCTAAGTGGGGAGGGAAGTCTGAAGCTTTCTTT,CASSPGAKWGGKSEAFF
few,TRBV11-2,TRBJ2-5,TRBD1,TGTGCCAGCAGCCCCCCCCGACAGGGGGTGAACCAAGAGACCCAGTACTTC,CASSPPRQGVNQETQYF
.,TRBV5-6,TRBJ2-5,.,TGTGCCAGCAGCCCGAAATGGGGCACACAAGAGACCCAGTACTTC,CASSPKWGTQETQYF
.,TRBV10-3,TRBJ2-2,TRBD2,TGTGCCATCGGAACTAGCGGCCCGAACACCGGGGAGCTGTTTTTT,CAIGTSGPNTGELFF
.,TRBV4-3,TRBJ2-7,.,TGCGCCAGCAGCCCCCCCGAGGGTATCGACGAGCAGTACTTC,CASSPPEGIDEQYF
.,TRBV28,TRBJ2-7,TRBD2,TGTGCCAGCAGTCCGACTAGCGGGAGACCCTACGAGCAGTACTTC,CASSPTSGRPYEQYF
few,TRBV11-1,TRBJ2-5,.,TGTGCCAGCAGCTTAAGGACAGTCCAAGAGACCCAGTACTTC,CASSLRTVQETQYF
.,TRBV11-2,TRBJ2-7,.,TGTGCCAGCAGCTCTGGGGGTGGGGGGGGCCGGGACTTC,CASSSGGGGGRDF
.,TRBV18,TRBJ1-2,.,TGTGCCAGCTCACCAAACCCACAGGGTGGCTACACCTTC,CASSPNPQGGYTF
.,TRBV28,TRBJ2-7,.,TGTGCCAGCAGTTTACTACAGGGCCCTCGGAACGAGCAGTACTTC,CASSLLQGPRNEQYF
.,TRBV4-2,TRBJ2-1,.,TGTGCCAGCAGCCTAGACTTCCAGGGAGGTGATGAGCAGTTCTTC,CASSLDFQGGDEQFF
few,TRBV25-1,TRBJ2-1,TRBD2,TGTGCCAGCAGTGAATCTGGGAGGGCCATACGACAATTTCAGTTCTTC,CASSESGRAIRQFQFF
.,TRBV18,TRBJ2-5,.,TGTGCCAGCTCACGAGCAGGGTCAATGGGGGAGACCCAGTACTTC,CASSRAGSMGETQYF